The clone carrying this TCR beta chain was found many times. Its matching antigen is unknown. The data belong to a study of identical twins. Study results and limitations: Out-of-frame alpha sequences that twins shared showed excess low generation probability. The abundant beta clonotypes from cord blood had fewer insertions, and memory repertoires had none of this.

CDR1 and CDR2 from the germline V gene are LGHNA and YSLEER. CDR3 size: 16 residues. Trimming cost V 2 bases and J 4 bases, with 15 bases left between them. Unique molecular identifiers were present on cDNA, and template switching added a universal primer site. TCRdb processed the 5' RACE reads anew with MiXCR; each CDR3 protein has one entry. The sample yields 410,000 or so distinct CDR3 sequences, about 18% seen once. This chain links TRBV4-3 with TRBJ2-1; no definite D call. Sequencing was done on a sample of naive T cells sorted from blood. The source of this sequence is a man aged 50-60 years in good health. The CDR3 reads CASSQWAESGYNEQFF. Written as DNA, the CDR3 is TGCGCCAGCAGCCAATGGGCCGAGTCGGGTTACAATGAGCAGTTCTTC.